Sequencing of this T cell receptor beta chain was carried out in a study of shared clonotypes between healthy human individuals. About the study: For every donor, three CD4 naive, three CD4 memory, two CD8 naive and one CD8 memory plates were used. The study, taken as a whole, reports: Relative to clonotypes present in all four donors, those not shared had lower generation probabilities.

Using immunoSEQ multiplex PCR, the repertoire was profiled, and TCRdb retains in-frame clones only, with some absent. This sample has hundreds of thousands of clones, with about 96% found just once. Only CD45RO-negative cells positively selected for CCR7 counted as naive CD8 cells, so terminally differentiated effector memory CD45RA+ cells were excluded. V dropped 6 bases and J dropped 1 base, with 11 bases sitting between them. The germline V gene has CDR1 MNHEY and CDR2 SMNVEV (reference sequence). The length of the CDR3 is 14 residues. As to this clone: Its specificity is unknown.

Sequenced sample: naive CD8+ T cells sorted from blood. The origin of this receptor is a young man in good health. V gene TRBV27 combines with J gene TRBJ2-3, with D perhaps TRBD2 (6 bases). In DNA form, the CDR3 reads TGTGCCAGCAGGTTGTCGGGAGGCACAGATACGCAGTATTTT. Its protein is CASRLSGGTDTQYF.